These 32 T cell receptor beta chains came from one sample sequenced in a study of early T cells in non-severe SARS-CoV-2 infection. TCRdb redid the calling of the 5' RACE reads with MiXCR, one entry per CDR3 protein. The table shows 60,000 or so distinct CDR3 sequences, with around 12% occurring only once. Material: whole blood, obtained at baseline. The origin of the receptors is an adult who was a healthcare worker with PCR-confirmed SARS-CoV-2 infection or an uninfected control (not recorded which).

The chain recombines TRBV27 with TRBJ2-1; D is unresolved. CDR3 length: 16 residues. Trimming stripped 0 bases from V and 1 base from J, with 10 bases between. Per the germline V gene, CDR1 is MNHEY and CDR2 is SMNVEV (reference sequence). This chain's CDR3 is CASSLSMSASYNEQFF. The CDR3 DNA is TGTGCCAGCAGTTTATCGATGAGTGCTTCCTACAATGAGCAGTTCTTC.

The chain has TRBV9 and TRBJ2-5; D gene unclear. The CDR3 totals 11 residues. V was cut by 3 bases and J by 2 bases, with 2 bases left in between. CDR1 and CDR2 (germline): SGDLS, YYNGEE. The CDR3 sequence is CASSAQETQYF. For the CDR3, the DNA is TGTGCCAGCAGCGCTCAAGAGACCCAGTACTTC. Combining the CDR3 with reference TRBV9 and TRBJ2-5 gives the whole variable domain DSGVTQTPKHLITATGQRVTLRCSPRSGDLSVYWYQQSLDQGLQFLIQYYNGEERAKGNILERFSAQQFPDLHSELNLSSLELGDSALYFCASSAQETQYFGPGTRLLVL.

The chain recombines TRBV6-5 with TRBJ2-7, with D perhaps given as TRBD1 or TRBD2 (5 bases each). The CDR3 spans 14 residues. Per germline, CDR1 MNHEY and CDR2 SVGAGI. V gave up 2 bases and J gave up 2 bases, with 10 bases separating them. CDR3 in DNA: TGTGCCAGCAGTTACGGGCAGGGACCCTACGAGCAGTACTTC. Translated, it gives CASSYGQGPYEQYF.

This clonotype was recorded a few times. The V and J genes are TRBV29-1 and TRBJ2-7; D tentatively reads TRBD1 or TRBD2 (6 bases each). CDR3 length: 14 amino acids. Trimming shortened V by 3 bases and J by 0 bases, and 12 bases separated the two germline ends. CDR1 and CDR2 from the germline V gene are SQVTM and ANQGSEA. CDR3 sequence (DNA): TGCAGCGTTGAGGGGGGCCTAAGCTCCTACGAGCAGTACTTC. The encoded protein is CSVEGGLSSYEQYF.

The rearrangement joins TRBV7-8 to TRBJ1-6; D gene unclear. V dropped 5 bases and J dropped 5 bases, with 10 bases sitting between them. This CDR3 is built from 14 residues. Germline-derived CDR1 and CDR2 are SGHVS and FQNEAQ. The CDR3 DNA is TGTGCCAGCAGCCTGAGAAATGATAATTCACCCCTCCACTTT. This sequence encodes CASSLRNDNSPLHF.

The chain joins TRBV7-8 to TRBJ2-7; 12 bases line up with TRBD2. CDR1 is SGHVS and CDR2 is FQNEAQ in the germline V gene. There are 18 residues in the CDR3. V lost 5 bases and J lost 0; bases outside the gene matches: 11. The CDR3 loop is CASSVPGLAGQSSYEQYF. The CDR3 DNA sequence: TGTGCCAGCAGCGTCCCGGGACTAGCGGGTCAGAGCTCCTACGAGCAGTACTTC.

The chain employs TRBV28 and TRBJ2-1; unclear D gene. The ends were cut back, 1 base at V and 0 bases at J, with 4 bases in the middle. Germline loops: CDR1 MDHEN, CDR2 SYDVKM. The CDR3 is 14 amino acids. The CDR3 DNA follows: TGTGCCAGCAGTTTATCGAGCTCCTACAATGAGCAGTTCTTC. It codes for CASSLSSSYNEQFF.

The sample holds a few counts of this clonotype. The V call is TRBV28, the J call TRBJ2-2; D gene ambiguous. V gave up 5 bases and J gave up 7 bases, with 11 bases separating them. This CDR3 contains 13 residues. Germline V gene sequence: CDR1 MDHEN, CDR2 SYDVKM. In DNA form, the CDR3 reads TGTGCCAGCAGTCCCCTAGTTTTCGGGGAGCTGTTTTTT. As protein: CASSPLVFGELFF.

This clonotype was counted between two and nine times. The V and J genes are TRBV29-1 and TRBJ2-1, with D perhaps assigned TRBD1 or TRBD2 (5 bases each). Trimming pared 3 bases from V and 8 bases from J, leaving 11 bases between. This CDR3 is 12 amino acids long. Germline loops: CDR1 SQVTM, CDR2 ANQGSEA. As DNA, the CDR3 is TGCAGCGTTGACCACGGGACGGATGAGCAGTTCTTC. Residues: CSVDHGTDEQFF.

This clonotype was seen ten or more times. This chain connects TRBV4-2 to TRBJ2-7, with TRBD2 matching over 9 bases. V lost 3 bases and J lost 5; bases outside the gene matches: 5. The CDR3 contains 14 residues. Looked up from germline, CDR1 is LGHNA and CDR2 is YNFKEQ. The CDR3 sequence: CASSQGLAAHEQYF. The CDR3 DNA follows: TGTGCCAGCAGCCAGGGACTAGCCGCCCACGAGCAGTACTTC.

This clonotype has ten or more counts. The chain has TRBV5-1 and TRBJ2-1; weak D call: TRBD2 (5 bases). V was shortened by 0 bases and J by 9 bases, with 10 bases between the two germline ends. Germline V lookup: CDR1 SGHRS, CDR2 YFSETQ. The CDR3 loop spans 13 amino acids. The CDR3 DNA is TGCGCCAGCAGCTTGGCCTTCCGGGGTGAGCAGTTCTTC. This sequence encodes CASSLAFRGEQFF. Full variable domain (missing parts from reference TRBV5-1 and TRBJ2-1): KAGVTQTPRYLIKTRGQQVTLSCSPISGHRSVSWYQQTPGQGLQFLFEYFSETQRNKGNFPGRFSGRQFSNSRSEMNVSTLELGDSALYLCASSLAFRGEQFFGPGTRLTVL.

This clonotype was found many times. The CDR3 nucleotides read TGCAGCGTTGTGGCTGGGGACTTTTCTTACAATGAGCAGTTCTTC. As protein: CSVVAGDFSYNEQFF. The chain carries TRBV29-1 and TRBJ2-1; weak D call: TRBD2 (6 bases). V was cut by 4 bases and J by 4 bases, with 17 bases left in between. The CDR3 runs 15 residues. In germline, CDR1 is SQVTM, CDR2 ANQGSEA.

The chain employs TRBV18 and TRBJ1-1, with D tentatively TRBD1 (6 bases). The V gene lost 1 base and the J gene lost 2 bases, with 14 bases spanning the gap. The V gene's germline CDR1 is KGHSH and CDR2 LQKENI. The CDR3 spans 16 residues. This CDR3 reads CASSPRIQGANTEAFF. CDR3 DNA: TGTGCCAGCTCACCACGGATACAGGGCGCTAACACTGAAGCTTTCTTT.

This clonotype was counted ten times or more. V usage is TRBV20-1 and J usage is TRBJ2-3; D gene unclear. Trimming took 5 bases from V and 6 from J, leaving 15 bases between them. The CDR3 runs to 13 residues. CDR1 and CDR2 (germline): DFQATT, SNEGSKA (reference sequence). The CDR3 bases are TGCAGTGCTCCTAAGGACGGAGTGGATACGCAGTATTTT. Protein sequence: CSAPKDGVDTQYF.

This clonotype was picked up a small number of times. This sequence joins TRBV13 and TRBJ2-1; D may correspond to TRBD1 or TRBD2 (6 bases each). Germline lookup yields CDR1 PRHDT and CDR2 FYEKMQ (reference sequence). There are 14 residues in the CDR3. The V gene lost 3 bases and the J gene lost 8 bases, with 14 bases spanning the gap. The CDR3 bases are TGTGCCAGCAGCTTCGCCGGGGGCCGTGATGAGCAGTTCTTC. It translates to CASSFAGGRDEQFF.

The rearrangement links TRBV11-3 to TRBJ2-2; D not certain. The V gene lost 0 bases and the J gene lost 2 bases, with 4 bases spanning the gap. The CDR3 totals 14 residues. Looked up from germline, CDR1 is SGHNT and CDR2 is YENEEA. The CDR3 reads CASSLEINTGELFF. CDR3 coding DNA: TGTGCCAGCAGCTTAGAGATTAACACCGGGGAGCTGTTTTTT.

This clonotype was seen more than once but under ten times. CDR3 residues: CASSLRTGQIGGEQFF. Written as DNA, the CDR3 is TGTGCCAGCAGCCTCCGGACAGGCCAAATAGGGGGTGAGCAGTTCTTC. The chain joins TRBV14 to TRBJ2-1; 7 bases agree with TRBD1. Trimming took 4 bases from V and 9 from J; bases not matched to a gene: 15. The CDR3 sequence is 16 residues long. Germline loops: CDR1 SGHDN, CDR2 FVKESK.

This clonotype was seen many times. The J gene is TRBJ2-1, the V gene TRBV20-1, with 8 positions matching TRBD2. The V segment lost 6 bases and the J segment 7 bases; nucleotides outside the gene matches: 5. CDR3 length equals 12 residues. Germline V CDR1 and CDR2: DFQATT, SNEGSKA (reference sequence). The CDR3, as DNA: TGCAGTGCAGAGGGACTAGTGAATGAGCAGTTCTTC. Protein product: CSAEGLVNEQFF.

In this sample, this clonotype turned up a few times. Here the CDR3 reads CASSPSSGNSYEQYF. As DNA, the CDR3 is TGTGCCAGCAGTCCTTCTAGCGGGAACTCCTACGAGCAGTACTTC. The chain carries TRBV7-2 and TRBJ2-7; 9 bases are a match to TRBD2. Trimming took 6 bases from V and 0 from J; bases not matched to a gene: 6. The CDR3 covers 15 residues. Germline CDR1 is SGHTA and CDR2 is FQGNSA. The variable domain in full, completed from reference TRBV7-2 and TRBJ2-7, reads GAGVSQSPSNKVTEKGKDVELRCDPISGHTALYWYRQSLGQGLEFLIYFQGNSAPDKSGLPSDRFSAERTGGSVSTLTIQRTQQEDSAVYLCASSPSSGNSYEQYFGPGTRLTVT.

The chain has TRBV7-2 and TRBJ1-1; 7 bases are a match to TRBD1. Germline values: CDR1 SGHTA, CDR2 FQGNSA. The CDR3 runs 14 residues. Germline trimming cut 1 base from V and 6 bases from J; bases unmatched to any gene: 5. The CDR3 here is CASSLVGQDPEAFF. The CDR3 nucleotides read TGTGCCAGCAGCTTAGTAGGACAGGATCCTGAAGCTTTCTTT.

This clonotype has a count of ten or more. The chain carries TRBV12-3 or TRBV12-4 and TRBJ1-6; D remains unclear. V was pared by 6 bases and J by 5 bases, with 8 bases between. CDR3 length: 13 amino acids. This chain's CDR3 is CASRDGDNSPLHF. CDR3 coding DNA: TGTGCCAGCAGGGACGGCGATAATTCACCCCTCCACTTT.

CDR3 DNA: TGCAGTGCTAGAGATCTCTTGCGTTCTGGCTACACCTTC. Encoded protein: CSARDLLRSGYTF. The rearrangement joins TRBV20-1 to TRBJ1-2; D gene uncertain. The CDR3 sequence is 13 residues long. Trimming pared 0 bases from V and 7 bases from J, leaving 12 bases between. Germline V CDR1 and CDR2: DFQATT, SNEGSKA (reference sequence).

Many counts were recorded for this clonotype. This chain connects TRBV20-1 to TRBJ2-1; D not resolved. CDR1 DFQATT and CDR2 SNEGSKA come from the germline V gene (reference sequence). This CDR3 region has 13 residues. With 1 base removed from V and 8 bases from J, the gap between germline ends came to 12 bases. The CDR3 reads CSARVARSYEQFF. DNA of the CDR3: TGCAGTGCTAGAGTAGCTAGAAGCTATGAGCAGTTCTTC.

V gene TRBV5-1 combines with J gene TRBJ2-1; 11 bases agree with TRBD2. The trim removed 3 bases at V and 4 bases at J, leaving 9 bases unmatched. Germline V gene sequence: CDR1 SGHRS, CDR2 YFSETQ. The CDR3 is 17 residues long. CDR3 protein: CASSSPPGLAAYNEQFF. Here the CDR3 DNA reads TGCGCCAGCAGCTCCCCCCCGGGACTAGCGGCATACAATGAGCAGTTCTTC.

This rearrangement joins TRBV12-3 or TRBV12-4 to TRBJ2-1; D call uncertain. The length of the CDR3 is 14 residues. The V and J ends lost 3 bases and 0 bases respectively, with 6 bases between them. The DNA of the CDR3 is TGTGCCAGCAGTTTTCAGAGCTCCTACAATGAGCAGTTCTTC. Its protein product is CASSFQSSYNEQFF.

This clonotype was picked up a small number of times. V and J are TRBV7-6 and TRBJ1-2, with D unclear. Trimming stripped 5 bases from V and 8 bases from J, with 18 bases between. This CDR3 spans 14 amino acids. Germline V lookup: CDR1 SGHVS, CDR2 FNYEAQ. CDR3 sequence reads: CASSPTGPLAGYTF. CDR3 DNA sequence: TGTGCCAGCAGCCCAACCGGGCCTCTGGCAGGCTACACCTTC.

This clonotype came up a few times. The chain is built from TRBV20-1 and TRBJ2-3; 7 nucleotides agree with TRBD2. The CDR3 runs to 14 residues. Per the germline V gene, CDR1 is DFQATT and CDR2 is SNEGSKA (reference sequence). J gave up 4 bases and V 5 bases, and 9 bases lay outside the gene matches. The CDR3: CSAPWGGVADTQYF. The CDR3 nucleotides are TGCAGTGCTCCCTGGGGGGGAGTGGCAGATACGCAGTATTTT.

This clonotype has a count of ten or more. The V gene is TRBV6-5, the J gene TRBJ2-3, with D perhaps TRBD2 (5 bases). V dropped 6 bases and J dropped 4 bases, with 14 bases sitting between them. This CDR3 is built from 14 residues. Germline lookup yields CDR1 MNHEY and CDR2 SVGAGI. The CDR3 bases are TGTGCCAGCAGCCAGCTGGGAGCCCCAGATACGCAGTATTTT. Translated, it gives CASSQLGAPDTQYF.

This chain links TRBV28 with TRBJ2-7; either TRBD1 or TRBD2 may supply D (6 bases each). Germline CDR1 is MDHEN and CDR2 is SYDVKM. Trimming removed 6 bases at V and 3 bases at J, with 15 bases between. This CDR3 comprises 14 residues. The CDR3 reads CASRAPGGRYEQYF. The CDR3 DNA reads TGTGCCAGCAGGGCGCCCGGGGGCCGCTACGAGCAGTACTTC.

There are a few counts of this clonotype. The genes are TRBV5-1 and TRBJ2-7; possible D gene TRBD1, 6 bases. Germline V gene sequence: CDR1 SGHRS, CDR2 YFSETQ. With 2 bases removed from V and 3 bases from J, the gap between germline ends came to 27 bases. The CDR3 contains 19 residues. DNA for the CDR3: TGCGCCAGCAGCTTCTCCGGGACAACCGGGAAGTTTTTAGGCTACGAGCAGTACTTC. Translated, it gives CASSFSGTTGKFLGYEQYF.

This clonotype appeared many times. The CDR3 DNA follows: TGCAGTGCTAGGAAGAACACCGGGCAGAGGTCCTACAATGAGCAGTTCTTC. Its translation: CSARKNTGQRSYNEQFF. The chain recombines TRBV20-1 with TRBJ2-1; D is unresolved. Germline assignment: CDR1 DFQATT and CDR2 SNEGSKA (reference sequence). CDR3 length: 17 amino acids. V was shortened by 3 bases and J by 1 base, with 19 bases between the two germline ends.

The count of this clonotype is one. The chain couples TRBV6-1 to TRBJ1-1; 7 nucleotides match TRBD1. Germline loops: CDR1 MNHNS, CDR2 SASEGT. The CDR3 sequence is 13 residues long. V lost 0 bases, J lost 12 bases, and 7 bases stayed unmatched. The CDR3: CASSEAAVGQPFF. The CDR3 nucleotides are TGTGCCAGCAGTGAAGCGGCGGTGGGACAGCCTTTCTTT.